This T cell receptor beta chain was observed in a study of blood T cell repertoires in COVID-19. Germline loops: CDR1 MNHEY, CDR2 SMNVEV (reference sequence). The CDR3 consists of 15 residues. The V segment lost 6 bases and the J segment 6 bases; nucleotides outside the gene matches: 8. TCRdb keeps only in-frame clones here, not all; method: immunoSEQ multiplex PCR. Of tens of thousands of clones in the sample, roughly nine tenths were seen once. The TCR originated in a woman aged 60-75 years with COVID-19, enrolled during active disease. The V gene is TRBV27, the J gene TRBJ1-6; 7 nucleotides line up with TRBD1. Sample: peripheral blood. CDR3 bases: TGTGCCAGCAGCCCACAGGGGACCCCTAATTCACCCCTCCACTTT. Its translation is CASSPQGTPNSPLHF.